This T cell receptor (beta chain) was identified during a study of blood T cell repertoires in COVID-19. Study details: From the United States, Italy and Spain came samples of acute and convalescent COVID-19.

Profiled with immunoSEQ multiplex PCR; TCRdb holds only in-frame clones, not every one. There are roughly 140,000 clones in the sample; over 80% occur only once, and 6.2% lies in the top ten. In terms of age and location, participants ranged from about 18 to 95 years and lived in about 25 US areas. Donors in Cohort 3 counted as recovered after two negative PCRs, clearance, or symptom resolution. Germline V gives CDR1 MNHEY, CDR2 SVGAGI. This CDR3 spans 15 amino acids. The V and J ends lost 6 bases and 6 bases, in that order; junction bases with no gene match: 11. The rearrangement links TRBV6-5 to TRBJ2-1; 7 positions agree with TRBD1. The sequence was collected from a woman aged 40-49 years who had recovered from COVID-19. The material sequenced was PBMCs or T cells enriched from blood (not recorded which). This chain's CDR3 is CASRYGTDSPNEQFF. The CDR3 DNA sequence: TGTGCCAGCAGATACGGGACAGATAGCCCCAATGAGCAGTTCTTC.